This T cell receptor beta chain stems from a study of brain T cells in children with intractable seizures. Measured with immunoSEQ multiplex PCR; TCRdb has only the in-frame clones, and not every one. Here the sample spans about 120,000 clones, 85% to 95% being singletons. CDR3 length: 13 amino acids. Between the trimmed V and J ends, which lost 2 bases and 8 bases, there was a span of 12 bases. Germline V gene sequence: CDR1 MNHNS, CDR2 SASEGT. This receptor was identified in a boy in the first two years of life with hemimegalencephaly and intractable seizures. The chain is built from TRBV6-1 and TRBJ1-2, with unresolved D. The source was peripheral blood, collected at surgery. CDR3: CASSENSARGYTF. CDR3 in DNA: TGTGCCAGCAGTGAAAACAGCGCCAGGGGCTACACCTTC.